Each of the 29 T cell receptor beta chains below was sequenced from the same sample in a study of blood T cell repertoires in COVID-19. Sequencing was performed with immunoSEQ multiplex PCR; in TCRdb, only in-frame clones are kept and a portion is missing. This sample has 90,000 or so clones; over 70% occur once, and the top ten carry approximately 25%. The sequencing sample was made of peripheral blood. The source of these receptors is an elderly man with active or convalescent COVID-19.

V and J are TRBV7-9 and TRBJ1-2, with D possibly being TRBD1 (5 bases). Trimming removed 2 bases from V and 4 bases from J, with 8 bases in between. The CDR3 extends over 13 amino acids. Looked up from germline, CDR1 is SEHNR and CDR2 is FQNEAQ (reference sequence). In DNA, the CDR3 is TGTGCCAGCAGCTTACAGGGTGGCTATGGCTACACCTTC. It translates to CASSLQGGYGYTF. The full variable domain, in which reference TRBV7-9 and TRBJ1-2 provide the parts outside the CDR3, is DTGVSQNPRHKITKRGQNVTFRCDPISEHNRLYWYRQTLGQGPEFLTYFQNEAQLEKSRLLSDRFSAERPKGSFSTLEIQRTEQGDSAMYLCASSLQGGYGYTFGSGTRLTVV.

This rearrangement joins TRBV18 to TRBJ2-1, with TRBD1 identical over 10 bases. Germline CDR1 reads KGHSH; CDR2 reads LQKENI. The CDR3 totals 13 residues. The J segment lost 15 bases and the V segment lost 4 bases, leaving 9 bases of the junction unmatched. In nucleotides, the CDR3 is TGTGCCAGCTCACTAGACGACAGGGGGCTGGTGTTCTTC. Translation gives CASSLDDRGLVFF. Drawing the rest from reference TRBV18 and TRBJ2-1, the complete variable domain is NAGVMQNPRHLVRRRGQEARLRCSPMKGHSHVYWYRQLPEEGLKFMVYLQKENIIDESGMPKERFSAEFPKEGPSILRIQQVVRGDSAAYFCASSLDDRGLVFFGPGTRLTVL.

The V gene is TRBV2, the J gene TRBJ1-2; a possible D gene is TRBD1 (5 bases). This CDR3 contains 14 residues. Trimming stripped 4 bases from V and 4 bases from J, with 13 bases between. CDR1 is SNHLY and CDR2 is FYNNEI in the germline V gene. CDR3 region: CASSVSRVTYGYTF. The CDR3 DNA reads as TGTGCCAGCAGTGTAAGCAGGGTAACCTATGGCTACACCTTC. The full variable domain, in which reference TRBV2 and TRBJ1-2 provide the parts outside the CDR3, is EPEVTQTPSHQVTQMGQEVILRCVPISNHLYFYWYRQILGQKVEFLVSFYNNEISEKSEIFDDQFSVERPDGSNFTLKIRSTKLEDSAMYFCASSVSRVTYGYTFGSGTRLTVV.

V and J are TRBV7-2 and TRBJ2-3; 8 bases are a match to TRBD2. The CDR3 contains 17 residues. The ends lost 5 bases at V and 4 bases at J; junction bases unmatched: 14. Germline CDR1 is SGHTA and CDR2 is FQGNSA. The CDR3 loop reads CASSIRPGLGGPDTQYF. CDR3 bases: TGTGCCAGCAGCATCCGCCCGGGACTAGGGGGACCAGATACGCAGTATTTT. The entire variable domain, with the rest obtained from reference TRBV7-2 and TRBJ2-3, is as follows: GAGVSQSPSNKVTEKGKDVELRCDPISGHTALYWYRQSLGQGLEFLIYFQGNSAPDKSGLPSDRFSAERTGGSVSTLTIQRTQQEDSAVYLCASSIRPGLGGPDTQYFGPGTRLTVL.

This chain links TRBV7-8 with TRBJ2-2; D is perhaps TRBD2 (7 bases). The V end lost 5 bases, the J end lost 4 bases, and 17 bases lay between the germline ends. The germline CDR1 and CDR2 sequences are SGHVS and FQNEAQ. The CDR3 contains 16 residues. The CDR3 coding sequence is TGTGCCAGCAGCCGCTTCGGGGGGCGGGGCACCGGGGAGCTGTTTTTT. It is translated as CASSRFGGRGTGELFF.

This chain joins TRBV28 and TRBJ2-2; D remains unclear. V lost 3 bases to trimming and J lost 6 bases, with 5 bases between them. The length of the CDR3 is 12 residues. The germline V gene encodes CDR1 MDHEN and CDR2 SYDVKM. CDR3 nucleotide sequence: TGTGCCAGCAGTTTCCCGGCCGGGGAGCTGTTTTTT. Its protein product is CASSFPAGELFF.

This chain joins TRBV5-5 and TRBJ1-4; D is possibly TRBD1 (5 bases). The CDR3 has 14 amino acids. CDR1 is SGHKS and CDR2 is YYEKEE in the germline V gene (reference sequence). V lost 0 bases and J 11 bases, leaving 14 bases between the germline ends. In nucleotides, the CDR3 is TGTGCCAGCAGCTTGGTTCAAGATGGGGGGAAACTGTTTTTT. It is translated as CASSLVQDGGKLFF.

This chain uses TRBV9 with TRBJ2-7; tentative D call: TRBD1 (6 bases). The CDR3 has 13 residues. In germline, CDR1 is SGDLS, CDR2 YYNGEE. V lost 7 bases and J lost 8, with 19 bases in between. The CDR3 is CASGRTASAQQYF. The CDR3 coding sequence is TGTGCCAGCGGAAGGACAGCCAGTGCGCAGCAGTACTTC.

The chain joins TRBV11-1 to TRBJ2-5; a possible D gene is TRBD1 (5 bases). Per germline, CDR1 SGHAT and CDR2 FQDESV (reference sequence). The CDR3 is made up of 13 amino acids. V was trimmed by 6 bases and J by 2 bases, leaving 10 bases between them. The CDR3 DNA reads TGTGCCAGCAGTAAGGGGTCACAAGAGACCCAGTACTTC. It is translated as CASSKGSQETQYF.

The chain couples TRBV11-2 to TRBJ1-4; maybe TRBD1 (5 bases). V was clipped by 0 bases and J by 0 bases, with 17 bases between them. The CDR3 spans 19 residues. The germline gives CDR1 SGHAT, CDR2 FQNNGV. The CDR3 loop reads CASSLDRYLGGATNEKLFF. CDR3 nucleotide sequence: TGTGCCAGCAGCTTAGATCGGTATCTCGGGGGTGCAACTAATGAAAAACTGTTTTTT. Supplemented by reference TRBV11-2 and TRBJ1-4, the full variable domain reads EAGVAQSPRYKIIEKRQSVAFWCNPISGHATLYWYQQILGQGPKLLIQFQNNGVVDDSQLPKDRFSAERLKGVDSTLKIQPAKLEDSAVYLCASSLDRYLGGATNEKLFFGSGTQLSVL.

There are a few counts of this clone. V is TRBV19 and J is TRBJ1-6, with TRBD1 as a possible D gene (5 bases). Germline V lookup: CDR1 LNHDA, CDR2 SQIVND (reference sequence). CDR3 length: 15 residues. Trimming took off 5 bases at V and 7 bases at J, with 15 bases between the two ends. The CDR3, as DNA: TGTGCCAGTAGTGCCAGGGTGGCACTAAATTCACCCCTCCACTTT. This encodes CASSARVALNSPLHF.

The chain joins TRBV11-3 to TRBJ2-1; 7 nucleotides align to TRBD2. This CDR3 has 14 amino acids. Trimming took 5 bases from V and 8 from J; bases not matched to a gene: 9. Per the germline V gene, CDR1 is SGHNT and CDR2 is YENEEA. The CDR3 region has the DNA TGTGCCAGCAGCGCTTGGGGGGGAAACGATGAGCAGTTCTTC. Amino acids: CASSAWGGNDEQFF.

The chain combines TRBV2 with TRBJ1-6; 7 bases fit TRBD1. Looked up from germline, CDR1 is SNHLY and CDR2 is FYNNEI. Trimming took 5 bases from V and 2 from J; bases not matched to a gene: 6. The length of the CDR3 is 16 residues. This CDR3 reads CASSRQGATYNSPLHF. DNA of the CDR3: TGTGCCAGCAGTAGACAGGGTGCGACCTATAATTCACCCCTCCACTTT.

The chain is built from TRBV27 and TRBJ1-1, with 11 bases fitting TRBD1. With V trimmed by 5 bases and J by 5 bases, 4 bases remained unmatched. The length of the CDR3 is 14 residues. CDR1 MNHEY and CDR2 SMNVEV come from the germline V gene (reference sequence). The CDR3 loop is CASSRRDRGTEAFF. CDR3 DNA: TGTGCCAGCAGTCGCCGGGACAGGGGGACTGAAGCTTTCTTT.

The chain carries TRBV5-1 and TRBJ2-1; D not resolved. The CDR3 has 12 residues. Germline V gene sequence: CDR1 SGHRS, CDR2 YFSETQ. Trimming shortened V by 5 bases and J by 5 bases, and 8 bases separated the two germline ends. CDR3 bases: TGCGCCAGCAGGCCTTCGGACAATGAGCAGTTCTTC. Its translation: CASRPSDNEQFF.

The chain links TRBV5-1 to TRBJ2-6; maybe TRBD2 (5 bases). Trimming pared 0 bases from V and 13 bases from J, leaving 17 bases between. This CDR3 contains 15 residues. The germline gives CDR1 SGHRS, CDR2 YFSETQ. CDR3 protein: CASSLEPGRTGVLTF. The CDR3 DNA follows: TGCGCCAGCAGCTTGGAACCTGGCCGGACGGGAGTCCTGACTTTC. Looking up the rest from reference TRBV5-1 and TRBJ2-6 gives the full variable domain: KAGVTQTPRYLIKTRGQQVTLSCSPISGHRSVSWYQQTPGQGLQFLFEYFSETQRNKGNFPGRFSGRQFSNSRSEMNVSTLELGDSALYLCASSLEPGRTGVLTFGAGSRLTVL.

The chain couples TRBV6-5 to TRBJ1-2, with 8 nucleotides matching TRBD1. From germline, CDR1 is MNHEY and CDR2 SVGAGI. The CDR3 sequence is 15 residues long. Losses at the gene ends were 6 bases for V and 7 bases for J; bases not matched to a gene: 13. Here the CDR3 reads CASRVPPGTGGGYTF. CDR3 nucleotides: TGTGCCAGCAGAGTCCCACCCGGAACAGGGGGTGGCTACACCTTC.

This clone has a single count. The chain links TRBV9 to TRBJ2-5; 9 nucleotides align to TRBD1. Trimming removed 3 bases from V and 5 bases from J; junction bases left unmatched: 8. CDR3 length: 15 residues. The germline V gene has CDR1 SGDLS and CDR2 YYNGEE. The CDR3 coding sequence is TGTGCCAGCAGCGCCGTGACAGGGGGTATGGAGACCCAGTACTTC. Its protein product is CASSAVTGGMETQYF.

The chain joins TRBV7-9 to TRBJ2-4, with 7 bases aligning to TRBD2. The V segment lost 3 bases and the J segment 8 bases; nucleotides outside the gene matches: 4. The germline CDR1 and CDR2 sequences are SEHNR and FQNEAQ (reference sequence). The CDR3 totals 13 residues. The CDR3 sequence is CASSFRGGDIQYF. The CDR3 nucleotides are TGTGCCAGCAGCTTTCGGGGAGGGGACATTCAGTACTTC.

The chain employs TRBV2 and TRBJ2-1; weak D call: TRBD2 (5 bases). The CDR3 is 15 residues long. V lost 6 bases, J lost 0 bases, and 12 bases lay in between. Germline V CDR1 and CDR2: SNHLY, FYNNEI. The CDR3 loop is CASRGSGSSYNEQFF. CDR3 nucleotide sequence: TGTGCCAGCAGGGGATCGGGGAGCTCCTACAATGAGCAGTTCTTC.

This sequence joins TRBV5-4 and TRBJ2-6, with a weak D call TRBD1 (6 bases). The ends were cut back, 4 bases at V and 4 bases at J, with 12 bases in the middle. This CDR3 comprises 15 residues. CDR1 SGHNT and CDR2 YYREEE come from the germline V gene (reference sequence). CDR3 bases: TGTGCCAGCAGCCGAACAGGGCTCGGGGCCAACGTCCTGACTTTC. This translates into CASSRTGLGANVLTF.

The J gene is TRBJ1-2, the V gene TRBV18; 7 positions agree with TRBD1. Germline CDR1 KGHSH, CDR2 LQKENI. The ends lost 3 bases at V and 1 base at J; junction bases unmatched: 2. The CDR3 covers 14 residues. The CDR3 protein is CASSPQGVNYGYTF. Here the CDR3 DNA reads TGTGCCAGCTCACCTCAGGGGGTTAACTATGGCTACACCTTC.

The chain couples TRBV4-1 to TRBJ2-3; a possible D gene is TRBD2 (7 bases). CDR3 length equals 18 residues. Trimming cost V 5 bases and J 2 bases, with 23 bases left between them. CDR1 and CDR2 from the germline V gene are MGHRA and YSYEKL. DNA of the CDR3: TGCGCCAGCAGCTTCTCCCCGGTGGGGGCGGGGGACACAGATACGCAGTATTTT. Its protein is CASSFSPVGAGDTDTQYF.

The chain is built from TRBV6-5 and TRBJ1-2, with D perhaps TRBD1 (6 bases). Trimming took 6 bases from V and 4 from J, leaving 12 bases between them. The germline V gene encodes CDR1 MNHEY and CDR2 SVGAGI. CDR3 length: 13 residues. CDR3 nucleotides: TGTGCCAGCAGACAACAGGGTGCCTATGGCTACACCTTC. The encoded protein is CASRQQGAYGYTF.

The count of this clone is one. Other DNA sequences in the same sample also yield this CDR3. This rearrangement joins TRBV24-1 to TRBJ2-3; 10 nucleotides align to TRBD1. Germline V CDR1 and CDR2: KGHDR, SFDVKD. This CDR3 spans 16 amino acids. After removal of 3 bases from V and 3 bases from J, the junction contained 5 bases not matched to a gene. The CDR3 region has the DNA TGTGCCACCAGTGATCCCGGACAGGGGGGGACAGATACGCAGTATTTT. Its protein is CATSDPGQGGTDTQYF.

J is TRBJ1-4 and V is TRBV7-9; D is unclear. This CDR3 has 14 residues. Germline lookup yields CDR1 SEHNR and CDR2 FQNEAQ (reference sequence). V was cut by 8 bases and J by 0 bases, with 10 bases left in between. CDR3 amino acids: CASSTVATNEKLFF. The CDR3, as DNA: TGTGCCAGCTCGACTGTTGCAACTAATGAAAAACTGTTTTTT.

This CDR3 reads CASSTTGGNGNTIYF. The CDR3 coding sequence is TGCGCCAGCAGCACTACAGGGGGCAATGGAAACACCATATATTTT. The V call is TRBV5-1, the J call TRBJ1-3; 9 nucleotides line up with TRBD1. The CDR3 has 15 amino acids. Germline V lookup: CDR1 SGHRS, CDR2 YFSETQ. Losses at the gene ends were 4 bases for V and 3 bases for J; bases not matched to a gene: 5.

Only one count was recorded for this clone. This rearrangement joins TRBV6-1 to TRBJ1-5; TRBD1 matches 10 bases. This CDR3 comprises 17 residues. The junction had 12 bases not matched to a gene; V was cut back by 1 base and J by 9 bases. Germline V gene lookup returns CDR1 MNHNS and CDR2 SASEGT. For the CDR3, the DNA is TGTGCCAGCAGTGAAGAGGGGACAGGGGCCGGGTGGAGGCCCCAGCATTTT. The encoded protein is CASSEEGTGAGWRPQHF.

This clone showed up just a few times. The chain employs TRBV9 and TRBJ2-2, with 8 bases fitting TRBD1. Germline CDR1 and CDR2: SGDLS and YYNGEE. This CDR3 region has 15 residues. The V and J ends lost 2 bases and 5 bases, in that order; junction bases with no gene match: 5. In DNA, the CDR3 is TGTGCCAGCAGCGTTTCAGGGGGCGATACCGGGGAGCTGTTTTTT. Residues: CASSVSGGDTGELFF.